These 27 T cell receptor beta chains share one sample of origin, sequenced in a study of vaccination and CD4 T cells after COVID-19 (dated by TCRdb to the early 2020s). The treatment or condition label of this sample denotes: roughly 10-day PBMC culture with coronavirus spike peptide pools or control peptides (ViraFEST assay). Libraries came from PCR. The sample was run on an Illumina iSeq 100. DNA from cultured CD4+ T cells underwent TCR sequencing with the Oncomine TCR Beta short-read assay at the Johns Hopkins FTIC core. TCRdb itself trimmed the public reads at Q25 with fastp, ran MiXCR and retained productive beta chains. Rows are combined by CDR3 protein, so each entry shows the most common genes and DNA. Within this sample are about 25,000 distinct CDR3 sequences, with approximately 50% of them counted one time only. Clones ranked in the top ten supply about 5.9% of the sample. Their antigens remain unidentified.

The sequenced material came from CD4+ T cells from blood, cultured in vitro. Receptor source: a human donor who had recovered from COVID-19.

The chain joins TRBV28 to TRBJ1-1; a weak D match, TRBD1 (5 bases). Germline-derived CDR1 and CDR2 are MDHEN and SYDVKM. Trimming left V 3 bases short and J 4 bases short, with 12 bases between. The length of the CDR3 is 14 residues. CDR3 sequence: CASSFRQSRTEAFF. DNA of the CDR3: TGTGCCAGCAGTTTTCGACAGAGCCGCACTGAAGCTTTCTTT. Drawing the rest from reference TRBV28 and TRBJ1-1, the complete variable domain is DVKVTQSSRYLVKRTGEKVFLECVQDMDHENMFWYRQDPGLGLRLIYFSYDVKMKEKGDIPEGYSVSREKKERFSLILESASTNQTSMYLCASSFRQSRTEAFFGQGTRLTVV.

The CDR3 sequence: CASSLGRGTDTQYF. CDR3 DNA: TGTGCCAGCAGCTTAGGCAGGGGCACAGATACGCAGTATTTT. The chain has TRBV5-8 and TRBJ2-3, with D possibly being TRBD1 (5 bases). This CDR3 has 14 amino acids. The germline gives CDR1 SGHTS, CDR2 YDEGEE. Deletions cut 2 bases from V and 1 base from J, with 8 bases between.

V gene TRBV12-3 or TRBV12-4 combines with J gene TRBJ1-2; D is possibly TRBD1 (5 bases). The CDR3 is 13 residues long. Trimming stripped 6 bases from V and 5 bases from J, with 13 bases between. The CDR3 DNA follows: TGTGCCAGCAGCGGACCCCCAGGGTATGGCTACACCTTC. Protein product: CASSGPPGYGYTF.

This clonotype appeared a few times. CDR3 in amino acids: CASSFDRGTGELFF. The CDR3, as DNA: TGTGCCAGCAGTTTCGACAGGGGCACCGGGGAGCTGTTTTTT. This chain links TRBV27 with TRBJ2-2; TRBD1 matches at 8 bases. Trimming took 3 bases from V and 4 from J; bases not matched to a gene: 1. Germline-derived CDR1 and CDR2 are MNHEY and SMNVEV (reference sequence). The CDR3 runs 14 residues.

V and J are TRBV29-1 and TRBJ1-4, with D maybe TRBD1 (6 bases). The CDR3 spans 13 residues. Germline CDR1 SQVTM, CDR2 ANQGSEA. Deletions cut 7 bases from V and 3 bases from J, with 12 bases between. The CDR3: CSAGEGANEKLFF. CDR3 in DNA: TGCAGCGCTGGGGAGGGGGCTAATGAAAAACTGTTTTTT.

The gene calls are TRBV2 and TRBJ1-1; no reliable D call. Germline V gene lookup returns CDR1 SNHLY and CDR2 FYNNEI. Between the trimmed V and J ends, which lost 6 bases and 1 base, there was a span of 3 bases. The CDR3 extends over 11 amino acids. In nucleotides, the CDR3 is TGTGCCAGCAGGGAGAACACTGAAGCTTTCTTT. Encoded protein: CASRENTEAFF. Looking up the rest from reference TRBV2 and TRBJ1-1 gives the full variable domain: EPEVTQTPSHQVTQMGQEVILRCVPISNHLYFYWYRQILGQKVEFLVSFYNNEISEKSEIFDDQFSVERPDGSNFTLKIRSTKLEDSAMYFCASRENTEAFFGQGTRLTVV.

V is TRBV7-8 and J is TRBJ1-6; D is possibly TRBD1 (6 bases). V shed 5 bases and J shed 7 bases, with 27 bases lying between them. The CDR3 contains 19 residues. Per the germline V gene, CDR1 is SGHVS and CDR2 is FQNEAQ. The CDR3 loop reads CASSGGGPDRRLRNSPLHF. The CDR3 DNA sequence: TGTGCCAGCAGCGGGGGGGGGCCTGACAGGCGACTCCGAAATTCACCCCTCCACTTT.

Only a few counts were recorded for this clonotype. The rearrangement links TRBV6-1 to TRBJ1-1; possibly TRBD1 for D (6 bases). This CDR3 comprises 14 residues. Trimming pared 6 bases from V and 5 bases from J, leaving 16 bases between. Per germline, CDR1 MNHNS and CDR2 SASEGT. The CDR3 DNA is TGTGCCAGCAGACCCAGGGACAAAACGACTGAAGCTTTCTTT. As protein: CASRPRDKTTEAFF.

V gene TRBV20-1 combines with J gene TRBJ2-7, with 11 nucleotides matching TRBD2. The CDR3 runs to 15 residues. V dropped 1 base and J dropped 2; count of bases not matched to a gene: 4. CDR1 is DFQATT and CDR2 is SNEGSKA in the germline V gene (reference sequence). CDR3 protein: CSARGGTSGPYEQYF. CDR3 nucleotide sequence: TGCAGTGCTAGAGGGGGGACTAGCGGACCCTACGAGCAGTACTTC.

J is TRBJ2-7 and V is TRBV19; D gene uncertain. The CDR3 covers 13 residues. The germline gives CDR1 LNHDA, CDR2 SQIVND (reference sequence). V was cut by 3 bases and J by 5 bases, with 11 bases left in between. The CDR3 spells CASSIRRGDEQYF. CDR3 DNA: TGTGCCAGTAGTATCCGCCGCGGAGACGAGCAGTACTTC.

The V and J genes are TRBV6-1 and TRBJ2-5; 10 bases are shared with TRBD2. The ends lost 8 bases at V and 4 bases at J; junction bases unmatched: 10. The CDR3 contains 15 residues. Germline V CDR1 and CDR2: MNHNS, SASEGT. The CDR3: CASSSTIAGGETQYF. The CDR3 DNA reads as TGTGCCAGCTCCTCCACGATAGCGGGAGGAGAGACCCAGTACTTC.

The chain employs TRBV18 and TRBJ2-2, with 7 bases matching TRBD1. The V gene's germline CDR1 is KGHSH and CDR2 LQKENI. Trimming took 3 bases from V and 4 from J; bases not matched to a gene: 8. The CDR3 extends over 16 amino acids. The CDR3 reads CASSPGQAAVTGELFF. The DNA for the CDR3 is TGTGCCAGCTCACCCGGACAGGCAGCGGTCACCGGGGAGCTGTTTTTT.

The CDR3, as DNA: TGTGCCAGCAGCTTAGTGGACCTCCAAGAGACCCAGTACTTC. Amino acids: CASSLVDLQETQYF. This chain links TRBV11-2 with TRBJ2-5, with D unresolved. The CDR3 sequence is 14 residues long. The germline V gene has CDR1 SGHAT and CDR2 FQNNGV. Trimming pared 1 base from V and 1 base from J, leaving 7 bases between.

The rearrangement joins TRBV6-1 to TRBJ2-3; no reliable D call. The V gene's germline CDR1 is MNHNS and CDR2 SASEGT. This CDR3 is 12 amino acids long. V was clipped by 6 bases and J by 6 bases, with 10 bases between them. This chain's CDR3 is CASRATQDTQYF. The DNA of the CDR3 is TGTGCCAGCAGGGCCACCCAGGATACGCAGTATTTT.

The DNA of the CDR3 is TGTGCCAGCGGTAACAGAGGTATGAACACTGAAGCTTTCTTT. Translating it yields CASGNRGMNTEAFF. This chain links TRBV28 with TRBJ1-1, with D unclear. CDR3 size: 14 residues. Per germline, CDR1 MDHEN and CDR2 SYDVKM. Trimming left V 8 bases short and J 0 bases short, with 13 bases between.

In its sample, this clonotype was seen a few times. CDR3 bases: TGTGCCAGCAGGATAGCGGGAACTGCAGATACGCAGTATTTT. Translating gives CASRIAGTADTQYF. The J gene is TRBJ2-3, the V gene TRBV28, with TRBD2 matching 8 bases. Germline trimming cut 6 bases from V and 4 bases from J; bases unmatched to any gene: 6. This CDR3 is built from 14 residues. The germline CDR1 and CDR2 sequences are MDHEN and SYDVKM.

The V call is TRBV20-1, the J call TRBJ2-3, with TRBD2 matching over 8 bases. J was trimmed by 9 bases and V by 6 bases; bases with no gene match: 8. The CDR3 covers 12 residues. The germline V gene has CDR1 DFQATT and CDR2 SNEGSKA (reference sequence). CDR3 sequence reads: CSALLSGATQYF. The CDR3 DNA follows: TGCAGTGCCTTACTTAGCGGGGCAACGCAGTATTTT.

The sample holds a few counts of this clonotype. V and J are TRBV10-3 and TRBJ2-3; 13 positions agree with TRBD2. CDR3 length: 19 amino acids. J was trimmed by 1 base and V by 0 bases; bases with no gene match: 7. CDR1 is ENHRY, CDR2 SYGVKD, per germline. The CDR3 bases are TGTGCCATCAGTGAGTCGAAGGGACTAGCGGGACGACGCACAGATACGCAGTATTTT. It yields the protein CAISESKGLAGRRTDTQYF.

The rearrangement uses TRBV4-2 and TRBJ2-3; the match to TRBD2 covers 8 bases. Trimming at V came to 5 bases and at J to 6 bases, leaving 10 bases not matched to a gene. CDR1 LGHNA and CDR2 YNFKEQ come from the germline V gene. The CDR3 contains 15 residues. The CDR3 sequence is CASSSGVAGPDTQYF. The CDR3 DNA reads TGTGCCAGCAGCAGTGGGGTAGCGGGACCCGATACGCAGTATTTT.

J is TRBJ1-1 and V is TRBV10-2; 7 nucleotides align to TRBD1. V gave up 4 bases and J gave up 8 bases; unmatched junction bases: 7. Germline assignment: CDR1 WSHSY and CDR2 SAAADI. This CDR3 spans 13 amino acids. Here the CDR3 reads CASSGSGGQEAFF. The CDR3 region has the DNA TGCGCCAGCAGTGGGTCAGGGGGACAAGAAGCTTTCTTT.

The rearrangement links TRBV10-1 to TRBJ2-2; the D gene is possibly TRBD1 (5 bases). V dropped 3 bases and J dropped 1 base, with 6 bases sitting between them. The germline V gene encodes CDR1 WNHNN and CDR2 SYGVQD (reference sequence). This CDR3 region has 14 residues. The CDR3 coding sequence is TGCGCCAGCAGTGACAGGGTGAACACCGGGGAGCTGTTTTTT. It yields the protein CASSDRVNTGELFF.

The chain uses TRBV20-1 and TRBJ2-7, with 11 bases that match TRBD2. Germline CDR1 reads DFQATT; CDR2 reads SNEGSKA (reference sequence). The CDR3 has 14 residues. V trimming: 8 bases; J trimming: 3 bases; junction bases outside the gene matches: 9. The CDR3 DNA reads TGCAGTTCGACCCCCACTAGCGGGAGCTACGAGCAGTACTTC. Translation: CSSTPTSGSYEQYF.

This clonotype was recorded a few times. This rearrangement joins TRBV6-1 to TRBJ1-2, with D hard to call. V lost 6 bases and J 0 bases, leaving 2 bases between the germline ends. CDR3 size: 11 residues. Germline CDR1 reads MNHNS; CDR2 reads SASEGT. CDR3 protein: CASRSNYGYTF. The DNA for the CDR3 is TGTGCCAGCAGGTCTAACTATGGCTACACCTTC.

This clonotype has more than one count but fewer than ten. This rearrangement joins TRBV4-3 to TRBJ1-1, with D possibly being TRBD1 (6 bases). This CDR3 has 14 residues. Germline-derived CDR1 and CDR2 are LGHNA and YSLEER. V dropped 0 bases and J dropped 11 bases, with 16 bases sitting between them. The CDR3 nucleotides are TGCGCCAGCAGCCAAGAGAGGCGGGGGCTAAGGGCTTTCTTT. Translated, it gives CASSQERRGLRAFF.

The CDR3, as DNA: TGTGCCGTTGTCGCCAGGGGGCGCGGGCAGTTCTTC. It encodes CAVVARGRGQFF. The rearrangement links TRBV7-9 to TRBJ2-1; TRBD1 aligns across 8 bases. This CDR3 is 12 amino acids long. Germline CDR1 reads SEHNR; CDR2 reads FQNEAQ (reference sequence). V was clipped by 11 bases and J by 12 bases; unmatched bases: 12. The full variable domain, completed using reference TRBV7-9 and TRBJ2-1, is DTGVSQNPRHKITKRGQNVTFRCDPISEHNRLYWYRQTLGQGPEFLTYFQNEAQLEKSRLLSDRFSAERPKGSFSTLEIQRTEQGDSAMYLCAVVARGRGQFFGPGTRLTVL.

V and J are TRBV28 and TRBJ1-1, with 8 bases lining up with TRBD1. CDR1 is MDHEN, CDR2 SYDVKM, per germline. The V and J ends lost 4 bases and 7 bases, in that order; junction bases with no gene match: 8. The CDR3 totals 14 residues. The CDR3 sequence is CASSSQGAAHEAFF. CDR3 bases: TGTGCCAGCAGTTCCCAGGGGGCCGCCCATGAAGCTTTCTTT. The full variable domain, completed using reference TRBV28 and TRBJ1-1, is DVKVTQSSRYLVKRTGEKVFLECVQDMDHENMFWYRQDPGLGLRLIYFSYDVKMKEKGDIPEGYSVSREKKERFSLILESASTNQTSMYLCASSSQGAAHEAFFGQGTRLTVV.

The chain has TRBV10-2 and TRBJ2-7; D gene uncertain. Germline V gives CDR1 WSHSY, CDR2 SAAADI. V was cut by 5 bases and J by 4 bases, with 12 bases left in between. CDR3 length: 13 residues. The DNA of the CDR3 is TGCGCCAGCAGTTTCGGCGGATATTACGAGCAGTACTTC. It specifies CASSFGGYYEQYF.